This T cell receptor beta chain originates from a study of long-term antiretroviral therapy in people with HIV. Specimens held 1-10 million cryopreserved PBMC prior to DNA extraction. It was version v3.0 of the immunoSEQ assay that was run at survey level. Researchers set sequencing to target roughly 35,000-55,000 T-cell genomes per sample. Assay: immunoSEQ multiplex PCR; the TCRdb copy retains only in-frame clones and omits some. Among about 27,000 clones listed, about 84% were seen once. This clonotype was sampled from a man in his late teens or twenties with HIV. Sequences were derived from unsorted PBMCs, sampled 0.8 years before starting antiretroviral therapy.

CDR3 bases: TGCGCCAGCAGCCAAGTATTGGCAGCTAATCAGCCCCAGCATTTT. It yields the protein CASSQVLAANQPQHF. The J gene is TRBJ1-5, the V gene TRBV4-1, with D hard to call. The CDR3 is made up of 15 amino acids. Germline CDR1 MGHRA, CDR2 YSYEKL. V lost 1 base and J lost 4, with 11 bases in between.